One and the same sample provided the 7 T cell receptor beta chains below, sequenced in a study of shared clonotypes between healthy human individuals. Naivety among CD8 cells was defined by CD45RO negativity and positive CCR7 selection, thereby excluding terminally differentiated effector memory CD45RA+ cells. The repertoire was sequenced with immunoSEQ multiplex PCR; TCRdb's copy has only in-frame clones and lacks some. There are just over 2,000,000 clones in the sample; less than 95% occur only once, and about 1.1% lies in the top ten. What was sequenced was naive CD8+ T cells sorted from blood. All receptors derive from a man aged 18 to 30 in good health.

This chain connects TRBV9 to TRBJ2-7; no reliable D call. The germline CDR1 and CDR2 sequences are SGDLS and YYNGEE. The V end was cut by 3 bases, the J end by 1 base, with 11 bases between. CDR3 length equals 14 residues. CDR3 DNA sequence: TGTGCCAGCAGCGGATTGGACGGATCCTACGAGCAGTACTTC. As protein: CASSGLDGSYEQYF.

The V gene is TRBV28, the J gene TRBJ2-3; 13 bases fit TRBD2. The germline gives CDR1 MDHEN, CDR2 SYDVKM. CDR3 length: 14 amino acids. V trimming: 5 bases; J trimming: 8 bases; junction bases outside the gene matches: 4. CDR3 DNA sequence: TGTGCCAGCAGTCGACTAGCGGGAGGTCGTACGCAGTATTTT. It encodes CASSRLAGGRTQYF.

This clone appeared a single time. This specimen includes other DNA sequences encoding the same CDR3. The rearrangement links TRBV13 to TRBJ2-1; 9 bases align to TRBD2. The CDR3 covers 13 residues. CDR1 PRHDT and CDR2 FYEKMQ come from the germline V gene (reference sequence). The J segment lost 8 bases and the V segment lost 5 bases, leaving 4 bases of the junction unmatched. The CDR3 here is CASSPLAGDEQFF. The DNA for the CDR3 is TGTGCCAGCAGCCCCTTAGCGGGAGATGAGCAGTTCTTC.

The chain links TRBV7-9 to TRBJ2-7; TRBD1 or TRBD2 may be the D gene (6 bases each). Trimming removed 11 bases from V and 5 bases from J, with 19 bases in between. The CDR3 extends over 13 amino acids. Germline loops: CDR1 SEHNR, CDR2 FQNEAQ (reference sequence). The DNA of the CDR3 is TGTGCCGGAGGGCTGGGGGCTTACGACGAGCAGTACTTC. Its protein is CAGGLGAYDEQYF.

CDR3 residues: CASGDRVVTGELFF. The CDR3, as DNA: TGTGCCAGCGGCGACAGGGTAGTTACCGGGGAGCTGTTTTTT. The genes are TRBV6-5 and TRBJ2-2; 7 bases are a match to TRBD1. From germline, CDR1 is MNHEY and CDR2 SVGAGI. CDR3 length: 14 amino acids. V gave up 8 bases and J gave up 5 bases; unmatched junction bases: 8.

This chain links TRBV9 with TRBJ1-6; D gene uncertain. Trimming removed 0 bases from V and 10 bases from J, with 17 bases in between. The CDR3 runs 16 residues. Germline CDR1 is SGDLS and CDR2 is YYNGEE. The CDR3 coding sequence is TGTGCCAGCAGCGTAGAGGGAACGGTCGTGAGATCACCCCTCCACTTT. Translation: CASSVEGTVVRSPLHF.

V usage is TRBV11-2 and J usage is TRBJ2-5, with TRBD2 as a possible D gene (6 bases). Germline lookup yields CDR1 SGHAT and CDR2 FQNNGV. This CDR3 region has 14 residues. V was trimmed by 2 bases and J by 3 bases, leaving 10 bases between them. DNA of the CDR3: TGTGCCAGCAGCTTATATGGCGGGGAAGAGACCCAGTACTTC. Its protein product is CASSLYGGEETQYF.